The 25 T cell receptor beta chains presented below share a single source sample, sequenced in a study of T cells in women clearing cervical HPV infection. The table came from immunoSEQ multiplex PCR; TCRdb's copy has only in-frame clones and leaves some out. Its listing shows about 20,000 clones. The sequenced sample consisted of blood buffy coat. These receptors all stem from a woman between 18 and 70 years old with a cervical HPV16 infection that either progressed to CIN3+ or cleared (not recorded which).

As regards this clone: The junction differs from germline at one of its ends, possibly a read error. The missing CDR3 end, 3 residues past where the read stops, is filled in from the germline J gene. The rearrangement uses TRBV4-2 and TRBJ2-3, with D maybe TRBD1 (6 bases). CDR1 is LGHNA, CDR2 YNFKEQ, per germline. The CDR3 loop spans 18 amino acids. This CDR3 is CASSQASGVNRETDTQYF. The CDR3 bases that were read are TGCGCCAGCAGCCAGGCGAGCGGTGTAAACAGGGAAACAGATACG.

About this clone: Coverage ceases 3 residues before the CDR3 finishes, and the germline J gene fills in the end. This rearrangement joins TRBV5-1 to TRBJ2-1; weak D call: TRBD2 (6 bases). The CDR3 has 14 residues. V dropped 6 bases and J dropped 8 bases, with 18 bases sitting between them. Germline CDR1 and CDR2: SGHRS and YFSETQ. Incomplete CDR3 DNA: TGCGCCAGCACCCTACTAGCTCAGAGCGATGAG. It codes for CASTLLAQSDE. The complete CDR3 sequence is CASTLLAQSDEQFF. The full variable domain, with the rest looked up from reference TRBV5-1 and TRBJ2-1, is KAGVTQTPRYLIKTRGQQVTLSCSPISGHRSVSWYQQTPGQGLQFLFEYFSETQRNKGNFPGRFSGRQFSNSRSEMNVSTLELGDSALYLCASTLLAQSDEQFFGPGTRLTVL.

Details on this clone: The sequenced fragment ends 3 residues before the CDR3 boundary, so the rest is inferred from the germline J gene. The rearrangement uses TRBV28 and TRBJ2-1, with D unclear. The CDR3 spans 13 residues. The V gene lost 9 bases and the J gene lost 5 bases, with 14 bases spanning the gap. Germline CDR1 reads MDHEN; CDR2 reads SYDVKM. The CDR3 sequence is CASSQENNNEQFF. The CDR3 bases that were read are TGTGCCAGTTCCCAAGAGAACAACAATGAG.

Note on this clone: The CDR3 end is not reached by the read, which stops 3 residues before it; the germline J gene fills it in. The chain carries TRBV7-3 and TRBJ1-4; TRBD1 might be the D (5 bases). Germline-derived CDR1 and CDR2 are SGHTA and FQGTGA. This CDR3 contains 16 residues. The CDR3 sequence is CASSPTTGSGANVLFF. The sequenced part of the CDR3 DNA is TGTGCCAGCAGCCCTACAACAGGCTCTGGGGCCAACGTA.

In the case of this clone: The read ends 3 residues before the CDR3 terminus; that terminus is restored from the germline J gene. The J gene is TRBJ2-2, the V gene TRBV11-2; D perhaps matches TRBD1 (6 bases). Germline loops: CDR1 SGHAT, CDR2 FQNNGV. This CDR3 spans 13 amino acids. V was pared by 3 bases and J by 7 bases, with 9 bases between. CDR3 bases read: TGTGCCAGCAGCTTGGGGGCGGGCGGGGAG. Protein: CASSLGAGGE. The full CDR3 sequence reads CASSLGAGGELFF.

Concerning this clone: The read terminates 3 residues before the CDR3 end, so the remaining end is supplied by the germline J gene. The rearrangement links TRBV28 to TRBJ1-1; 7 positions match TRBD1. This CDR3 has 15 residues. The ends lost 6 bases at V and 2 bases at J; junction bases unmatched: 9. Germline loops: CDR1 MDHEN, CDR2 SYDVKM. CDR3 DNA, as far as it was read: TGTGCCAGCAGGTGGGACAGCATTGAAAACACTGAA. This gives the protein CASRWDSIENTE. The full CDR3 sequence reads CASRWDSIENTEAFF. The variable domain in full, with the rest retrieved from reference TRBV28 and TRBJ1-1, is DVKVTQSSRYLVKRTGEKVFLECVQDMDHENMFWYRQDPGLGLRLIYFSYDVKMKEKGDIPEGYSVSREKKERFSLILESASTNQTSMYLCASRWDSIENTEAFFGQGTRLTVV.

Comment on this clone: The read finishes 3 residues shy of the CDR3 end, and the germline J gene is used to complete it. J is TRBJ1-2 and V is TRBV7-7; D not resolved. Germline CDR1 is SSHAT and CDR2 is FNYEAQ (reference sequence). The length of the CDR3 is 13 residues. The CDR3 is CASSLGLGDTYTF. Partial CDR3 DNA: TGTGCCAGCAGCTTAGGACTCGGGGATACC.

About this clone itself: The observed sequence ends 3 residues before the CDR3 terminus, with the missing tail filled in from the germline J gene. The rearrangement uses TRBV7-9 and TRBJ2-3; 10 bases fit TRBD2. CDR3 length: 15 residues. CDR1 and CDR2 (germline): SEHNR, FQNEAQ (reference sequence). The CDR3 is CASSFAGTSEETQYF. Incomplete CDR3 DNA: TGTGCCAGCAGCTTCGCCGGGACTAGCGAAGAGACG.

Turning to this clone: The CDR3 is cut off 3 residues early in the read; its end comes from the germline J gene. This chain uses TRBV20-1 with TRBJ2-3; 8 bases align to TRBD2. CDR1 is DFQATT, CDR2 SNEGSKA, per germline (reference sequence). CDR3 length: 12 amino acids. The CDR3 bases that were read are TGCAGTGCTAGGGCGGGAGGAGAGACG. Protein: CSARAGGET. The CDR3 reads in full as CSARAGGETQYF.

Concerning this clone itself: The read stops 3 residues short of the end of the CDR3; the missing end is completed from the germline J gene. The J gene is TRBJ2-4, the V gene TRBV20-1; the match to TRBD2 covers 14 bases. The V segment lost 3 bases and the J segment 1 base; nucleotides outside the gene matches: 8. The CDR3 spans 18 residues. Germline lookup yields CDR1 DFQATT and CDR2 SNEGSKA (reference sequence). CDR3 protein: CSASLGLAGVGAKNIQYF. The part of the CDR3 DNA that was read is TGCAGTGCTAGTCTGGGACTAGCGGGAGTGGGTGCCAAAAACATT.

For this clone: The observed sequence ends 3 residues before the CDR3 terminus, with the missing tail filled in from the germline J gene. The V and J genes are TRBV7-9 and TRBJ2-7; a possible D gene is TRBD1 (6 bases). V was pared by 2 bases and J by 2 bases, with 13 bases between. The germline V gene has CDR1 SEHNR and CDR2 FQNEAQ (reference sequence). There are 15 residues in the CDR3. The sequenced CDR3 bases are TGTGCCAGCAGCTTACCCACGACAGGTACCTACGAG. Translated, it gives CASSLPTTGTYE. The CDR3 as a whole reads CASSLPTTGTYEQYF.

In the case of this clone: The read terminates 3 residues before the CDR3 end, so the remaining end is supplied by the germline J gene. V usage is TRBV4-2 and J usage is TRBJ2-3; TRBD2 matches 9 bases. With V trimmed by 0 bases and J by 7 bases, 8 bases remained unmatched. The CDR3 has 16 amino acids. The germline V gene has CDR1 LGHNA and CDR2 YNFKEQ. Incomplete CDR3 DNA: TGTGCCAGCAGCCAAGATCCGGCGGGAGGGGGATATACG. Protein sequence: CASSQDPAGGGYT. The full CDR3 sequence reads CASSQDPAGGGYTQYF.

In the case of this clone: Coverage ceases 3 residues before the CDR3 finishes, and the germline J gene fills in the end. The chain joins TRBV5-5 to TRBJ2-5; TRBD1 matches 9 bases. CDR1 SGHKS and CDR2 YYEKEE come from the germline V gene (reference sequence). The CDR3 is 14 amino acids. CDR3 loop: CASSLDRGGDTQYF. The DNA read from the CDR3 is TGTGCCAGCAGCTTAGACAGGGGGGGAGATACC.

Concerning this clone itself: The read falls 3 residues short of the CDR3 end, and the missing part is taken from the germline J gene. This sequence joins TRBV11-2 and TRBJ2-5, with 13 positions matching TRBD2. The ends lost 5 bases at V and 5 bases at J; junction bases unmatched: 2. CDR1 and CDR2 from the germline V gene are SGHAT and FQNNGV. The CDR3 runs 14 residues. The CDR3 here is CASSLGLAGETQYF. The part of the CDR3 DNA that was read is TGTGCCAGCAGCCTGGGACTAGCGGGGGAGACC.

On this clone itself: The junction departs from the called germline gene at one end, perhaps through a read error. Read coverage stops 3 residues before the CDR3 terminus; the germline J gene supplies the remainder. The same CDR3 also results from other DNA sequences found in this sample. The V gene is TRBV18, the J gene TRBJ1-3; D is possibly TRBD1 (6 bases). CDR3 length: 15 amino acids. Germline CDR1 reads KGHSH; CDR2 reads LQKENI. Incomplete CDR3 DNA: TGTGCCAGCTCCCTAGGACAGTCCTCTGGAAACACT. Its protein is CASSLGQSSGNT. The whole CDR3 sequence reads CASSLGQSSGNTIYF.

On this clone itself: The CDR3 end is not reached by the read, which stops 3 residues before it; the germline J gene fills it in. The chain has TRBV2 and TRBJ2-3, with a possible D match to TRBD1 (5 bases). V gave up 6 bases and J gave up 5 bases, with 9 bases separating them. CDR1 SNHLY and CDR2 FYNNEI come from the germline V gene. The CDR3 is 12 amino acids. CDR3 bases read: TGTGCCAGCAGAGGGGATATAGATACG. Its protein is CASRGDIDT. The whole CDR3 protein is CASRGDIDTQYF.

Note on this clone: The read stops 3 residues short of the end of the CDR3; the missing end is completed from the germline J gene. The V call is TRBV7-3, the J call TRBJ2-1, with D uncertain. Per germline, CDR1 SGHTA and CDR2 FQGTGA. Trimming stripped 0 bases from V and 5 bases from J, with 8 bases between. This CDR3 contains 14 residues. The CDR3 protein is CASSLTWADNEQFF. The part of the CDR3 DNA that was read is TGTGCCAGCAGCTTAACTTGGGCAGACAATGAG. Variable domain in full (rest from reference TRBV7-3 and TRBJ2-1): GAGVSQTPSNKVTEKGKYVELRCDPISGHTALYWYRQSLGQGPEFLIYFQGTGAADDSGLPNDRFFAVRPEGSVSTLKIQRTERGDSAVYLCASSLTWADNEQFFGPGTRLTVL.

On this clone itself: The read gets to within 3 residues of the CDR3 end, and the germline J gene fills in the rest. V and J are TRBV28 and TRBJ1-5; D possibly corresponds to TRBD1 (6 bases). Germline-derived CDR1 and CDR2 are MDHEN and SYDVKM. Trimming left V 2 bases short and J 2 bases short, with 7 bases between. The length of the CDR3 is 14 residues. CDR3 region: CASSLGGGNQPQHF. CDR3 DNA (partial): TGTGCCAGCAGTTTAGGGGGCGGCAATCAGCCC.

Concerning this clone: The read gets to within 3 residues of the CDR3 end, and the germline J gene fills in the rest. The chain has TRBV7-9 and TRBJ2-5; D gene uncertain. Trimming cost V 6 bases and J 2 bases, with 4 bases left between them. There are 11 residues in the CDR3. The germline CDR1 and CDR2 sequences are SEHNR and FQNEAQ (reference sequence). The CDR3 loop is CASSNQETQYF. The DNA read from the CDR3 is TGTGCCAGCAGTAATCAAGAGACC.

Comment on this clone: The read ends 3 residues early relative to the CDR3; the germline J gene fills the gap. Other DNA variants within this sample encode the same CDR3. The chain joins TRBV7-9 to TRBJ1-3, with no clear D. Germline lookup yields CDR1 SEHNR and CDR2 FQNEAQ (reference sequence). The CDR3 totals 15 residues. V was pared by 3 bases and J by 2 bases, with 11 bases between. CDR3 loop: CASSFTGNPGNTIYF. The CDR3 DNA, read in part, is TGTGCCAGCAGCTTTACGGGGAACCCTGGAAACACC.

In regard to this clone: With the read ending 3 residues before the CDR3 end, the germline J gene is used to fill in that end. The chain links TRBV5-1 to TRBJ2-1, with 7 positions matching TRBD1. There are 15 residues in the CDR3. CDR1 and CDR2 (germline): SGHRS, YFSETQ. V was pared by 3 bases and J by 2 bases, with 5 bases of the junction left unmatched. CDR3 loop: CASSSTGETYNEQFF. The CDR3 DNA, read in part, is TGCGCCAGCAGCTCCACAGGGGAGACCTACAATGAG.

Comments on this clone: Read data end 3 residues before the CDR3 end; the end is taken from the germline J gene. The J gene is TRBJ2-1, the V gene TRBV19, with 8 bases lining up with TRBD1. CDR1 and CDR2 from the germline V gene are LNHDA and SQIVND (reference sequence). The junction had 2 bases not matched to a gene; V was cut back by 4 bases and J by 6 bases. This CDR3 is 13 amino acids long. The CDR3 spells CASSTTGVNEQFF. CDR3 bases read: TGTGCCAGTAGTACGACAGGGGTCAATGAG.

Comments on this clone: The read ends 3 residues before the CDR3 terminus; that terminus is restored from the germline J gene. V is TRBV11-2 and J is TRBJ1-5; 7 nucleotides align to TRBD1. The length of the CDR3 is 15 residues. Per germline, CDR1 SGHAT and CDR2 FQNNGV. The V segment lost 5 bases and the J segment 8 bases; nucleotides outside the gene matches: 12. Partial CDR3 DNA: TGTGCCAGCAGCAAGGCAGGGGGAGGTTTGGAGCCC. Residues: CASSKAGGGLEP. From start to end, the CDR3 is CASSKAGGGLEPQHF.

As to this clone: With the read ending 3 residues before the CDR3 end, the germline J gene is used to fill in that end. The chain combines TRBV20-1 with TRBJ2-3; TRBD2 is a possible D gene (6 bases). The germline V gene has CDR1 DFQATT and CDR2 SNEGSKA (reference sequence). V was shortened by 3 bases and J by 0 bases, with 10 bases between the two germline ends. The CDR3 extends over 14 amino acids. Here the CDR3 reads CSARAGTSTDTQYF. CDR3 DNA (partial): TGCAGTGCTAGGGCGGGGACTAGCACAGATACG.

With respect to this clone: The CDR3 end is not reached by the read, which stops 3 residues before it; the germline J gene fills it in. The genes are TRBV7-2 and TRBJ2-3, with 7 bases that match TRBD2. The CDR3 totals 15 residues. Germline-derived CDR1 and CDR2 are SGHTA and FQGNSA. CDR3 bases read: TGTGCCAGCAGCTTAACCTCCGGAGCGGGGCAGCCG. Encoded protein: CASSLTSGAGQP. The entire CDR3 protein reads CASSLTSGAGQPQYF.